This T cell receptor beta chain emerged from a study of post-analysis software for immune sequencing data. Findings and caveats of the study: The study found TRBV5-6, TRBV5-1 and TRBV20-1 among roughly 5 TRBV segments more frequent in patients than controls. F measure clustering grouped samples strongly by preparation batch.

Carried by the TCR beta cDNA libraries were unique molecular identifiers. TCRdb processed the PCR reads anew with MiXCR; each CDR3 protein has one entry. Altogether hundreds of thousands of distinct CDR3 sequences are present, over 35% being singletons, with the ten largest covering about 12%. As to this clonotype: Its antigen remains unknown.

Trimming cost V 6 bases and J 5 bases, with 10 bases left between them. This CDR3 comprises 12 residues. The germline V gene has CDR1 LNHDA and CDR2 SQIVND (reference sequence). The receptor was isolated from a girl aged 10-17 years with multiple sclerosis. The V call is TRBV19, the J call TRBJ2-5; D may be TRBD2 (5 bases). The sample was blood. CDR3 sequence (DNA): TGTGCCAGTAGCATGGACTGGGAGACCCAGTACTTC. This sequence encodes CASSMDWETQYF.